This T cell receptor (beta chain) was profiled in a study of T cells in Graves' hyperthyroidism and ophthalmopathy. V was pared by 6 bases and J by 4 bases, with 12 bases of the junction left unmatched. The length of the CDR3 is 16 residues. Germline CDR1 and CDR2: SNHLY and FYNNEI. The investigators amplified TCR beta CDR3 regions from RNA transcripts. First-round RT-PCR of the TCR CDR3 relied on the HTBI primer set. From the multiplex PCR reads, TCRdb called clonotypes with MiXCR, one entry per CDR3 protein. This table holds some 760,000 distinct CDR3 sequences, 12% to 15% found once. This clonotype was observed many times. Calling Graves' hyperthyroidism stable meant ophthalmopathy did not progress within 18 months. The study excluded patients with uncontrolled infection, other autoimmune disease, pregnancy or lactation.

This sequence originates from a woman aged 18-35 years with Graves' hyperthyroidism. The rearrangement joins TRBV2 to TRBJ2-3; 8 bases line up with TRBD2. Source material: blood. Here the CDR3 DNA reads TGTGCCAGCAGCTTGGGTACGGGAGGGTGGGCAGATACGCAGTATTTT. Protein product: CASSLGTGGWADTQYF.